One and the same sample provided the 22 T cell receptor beta chains below, sequenced in a study of CD8+ T cells in alopecia areata. Once RNA had been extracted, it was reverse transcribed into cDNA to act as the sequencing template. Sequencing was performed with immunoSEQ multiplex PCR; in TCRdb, only in-frame clones are kept and a portion is missing. The sample lists 100,000 to 150,000 clones, about 50% occurring once. Sequencing input: NKG2D-low CD8+ T cells sorted from blood. These receptors were collected from a human donor with alopecia areata.

This clone has just a few counts. Other DNA sequences in the same sample also yield this CDR3. J is TRBJ1-1 and V is TRBV30; TRBD1 agrees at 7 bases. Germline V gives CDR1 GTSNPN, CDR2 SVGIG (reference sequence). The trim removed 0 bases at V and 5 bases at J, leaving 6 bases unmatched. The length of the CDR3 is 14 residues. The CDR3 DNA reads as TGTGCCTGGAGTGTTGGGCAGGGGGGGACTGAAGCTTTCTTT. Translated, it gives CAWSVGQGGTEAFF.

The rearrangement uses TRBV29-1 and TRBJ2-1; TRBD2 is a possible D gene (6 bases). Trimming pared 2 bases from V and 2 bases from J, leaving 13 bases between. The CDR3 loop spans 15 amino acids. Germline CDR1 reads SQVTM; CDR2 reads ANQGSEA. The CDR3 region is CSVESGGSAYNEQFF. The CDR3 DNA reads TGCAGCGTTGAAAGTGGGGGGTCGGCCTACAATGAGCAGTTCTTC.

The J gene is TRBJ1-1, the V gene TRBV5-1; no clear D gene. CDR1 is SGHRS, CDR2 YFSETQ, per germline. With 1 base removed from V and 1 base from J, the gap between germline ends came to 8 bases. This CDR3 is 14 amino acids long. The CDR3 loop reads CASSLRTGNTEAFF. The CDR3 coding sequence is TGCGCCAGCAGCTTGAGGACGGGGAACACTGAAGCTTTCTTT.

The chain uses TRBV29-1 and TRBJ2-7; D not resolved. The ends were cut back, 3 bases at V and 4 bases at J, with 7 bases in the middle. This CDR3 has 11 amino acids. CDR1 and CDR2 (germline): SQVTM, ANQGSEA. CDR3 protein: CSVEISYEQYF. In DNA form, the CDR3 reads TGCAGCGTTGAGATTTCGTACGAGCAGTACTTC.

The gene calls are TRBV29-1 and TRBJ1-1; 8 bases are a match to TRBD1. The CDR3 has 12 amino acids. Germline V gene data show CDR1 as SQVTM and CDR2 as ANQGSEA. The V gene end was trimmed by 7 bases and the J gene end by 5 bases; junction bases not matched to a gene: 6. The CDR3 coding sequence is TGCAGCGGGACAGGGATAAGTACTGAAGCTTTCTTT. Protein product: CSGTGISTEAFF. Using reference TRBV29-1 and TRBJ1-1 for the parts outside the CDR3, the full variable domain is SAVISQKPSRDICQRGTSLTIQCQVDSQVTMMFWYRQQPGQSLTLIATANQGSEATYESGFVIDKFPISRPNLTFSTLTVSNMSPEDSSIYLCSGTGISTEAFFGQGTRLTVV.

This chain links TRBV2 with TRBJ2-1; 9 bases align to TRBD1. Germline trimming cut 6 bases from V and 7 bases from J; bases unmatched to any gene: 4. The V gene's germline CDR1 is SNHLY and CDR2 FYNNEI. The CDR3 extends over 13 amino acids. Here the CDR3 DNA reads TGTGCCAGCAGGAACAGGGGGCAGAATGAGCAGTTCTTC. This gives the protein CASRNRGQNEQFF.

The J gene is TRBJ2-7, the V gene TRBV9; D ambiguous. Germline V gene sequence: CDR1 SGDLS, CDR2 YYNGEE. The CDR3 totals 15 residues. V lost 4 bases, J lost 0 bases, and 14 bases lay in between. CDR3 sequence (DNA): TGTGCCAGCAGCCCTGGGTGGGGAACCTCCTACGAGCAGTACTTC. Translating it yields CASSPGWGTSYEQYF.

As for this clone: The same CDR3 is also encoded by other DNA sequences in this sample. The rearrangement links TRBV29-1 to TRBJ2-5; D gene uncertain. Germline V gene sequence: CDR1 SQVTM, CDR2 ANQGSEA. The CDR3 consists of 12 residues. Trimming took 5 bases from V and 5 from J, leaving 12 bases between them. DNA of the CDR3: TGCAGCGTTCCCGGTGGTAGGGAGACCCAGTACTTC. This translates into CSVPGGRETQYF. Variable domain in full (rest from reference TRBV29-1 and TRBJ2-5): SAVISQKPSRDICQRGTSLTIQCQVDSQVTMMFWYRQQPGQSLTLIATANQGSEATYESGFVIDKFPISRPNLTFSTLTVSNMSPEDSSIYLCSVPGGRETQYFGPGTRLLVL.

The chain couples TRBV13 to TRBJ2-5; no clear D gene. This CDR3 region has 11 residues. V was pared by 5 bases and J by 8 bases, with 9 bases between. Germline V gene sequence: CDR1 PRHDT, CDR2 FYEKMQ (reference sequence). CDR3 DNA sequence: TGTGCCAGCAGCAGGGATGATACCCAGTACTTC. Protein: CASSRDDTQYF.

There are a few counts of this clone. V is TRBV29-1 and J is TRBJ2-4; D is unclear. This CDR3 is 11 amino acids long. V was shortened by 6 bases and J by 3 bases, with 6 bases between the two germline ends. Germline V gene sequence: CDR1 SQVTM, CDR2 ANQGSEA. CDR3 sequence reads: CSVKDKNIQYF. The CDR3 DNA sequence: TGCAGCGTCAAAGACAAAAACATTCAGTACTTC.

The chain uses TRBV29-1 and TRBJ2-5; no clear D. Gene TRBJ2-7 matches the end of the DNA better, so the J call may be wrong. The germline gives CDR1 SQVTM, CDR2 ANQGSEA. The CDR3 spans 14 residues. The CDR3: CSASPETAPYEQYF. Here the CDR3 DNA reads TGCAGCGCATCACCCGAGACGGCCCCCTACGAGCAGTACTTC.

This chain links TRBV5-1 with TRBJ2-5, with TRBD1 as a possible D gene (5 bases). The germline V gene encodes CDR1 SGHRS and CDR2 YFSETQ. The CDR3 has 14 residues. With 2 bases removed from V and 3 bases from J, the gap between germline ends came to 11 bases. CDR3 region: CASSFLGPEETQYF. CDR3 bases: TGCGCCAGCAGCTTCCTGGGGCCCGAAGAGACCCAGTACTTC.

The chain uses TRBV29-1 and TRBJ1-2; a weak D match, TRBD1 (5 bases). CDR1 is SQVTM and CDR2 is ANQGSEA in the germline V gene. The CDR3 covers 15 residues. Between the trimmed V and J ends, which lost 4 bases and 4 bases, there was a span of 19 bases. The CDR3 nucleotides are TGCAGCGTTGTGACCGCCGGGCCGGGGCTCTATGGCTACACCTTC. This codes for CSVVTAGPGLYGYTF.

The chain couples TRBV5-1 to TRBJ2-7; no reliable D call. Germline V CDR1 and CDR2: SGHRS, YFSETQ. The CDR3 contains 12 residues. V was cut by 2 bases and J by 5 bases, with 8 bases left in between. DNA for the CDR3: TGCGCCAGCAGCTTCGAAGGCGACGAGCAGTACTTC. This sequence encodes CASSFEGDEQYF.

The CDR3, as DNA: TGTGCCAGCAGGGGACGGCCGTCCACAGATACGCAGTATTTT. It translates to CASRGRPSTDTQYF. The chain is built from TRBV27 and TRBJ2-3, with D perhaps TRBD1 or TRBD2 (5 bases each). The CDR3 sequence is 14 residues long. Per the germline V gene, CDR1 is MNHEY and CDR2 is SMNVEV (reference sequence). Trimming removed 6 bases from V and 2 bases from J, with 12 bases in between.

This clone was seen only a few times. The chain uses TRBV7-9 and TRBJ1-5; D unresolved. Trimming pared 5 bases from V and 8 bases from J, leaving 10 bases between. The CDR3 is 12 residues long. From germline, CDR1 is SEHNR and CDR2 FQNEAQ (reference sequence). CDR3 DNA sequence: TGTGCCAGCAGCCCGGCGGAGGAGCCCCAGCATTTT. Its translation is CASSPAEEPQHF.

The chain carries TRBV10-3 and TRBJ2-7; D perhaps matches TRBD2 (6 bases). Trimming took 4 bases from V and 4 from J, leaving 8 bases between them. This CDR3 has 12 amino acids. Germline assignment: CDR1 ENHRY and CDR2 SYGVKD. DNA of the CDR3: TGTGCCATCAGTGGGGAGGTGTACGAGCAGTACTTC. Protein sequence: CAISGEVYEQYF.

This clone came up a few times. The chain is built from TRBV4-1 and TRBJ1-5; D remains unclear. V was cut by 4 bases and J by 6 bases, with 10 bases left in between. The CDR3 covers 13 residues. From germline, CDR1 is MGHRA and CDR2 YSYEKL. DNA of the CDR3: TGCGCCAGCAGCCTAGAAGATTTTCAGCCCCAGCATTTT. Its translation: CASSLEDFQPQHF.

The chain has TRBV29-1 and TRBJ2-7; 7 nucleotides line up with TRBD2. The germline gives CDR1 SQVTM, CDR2 ANQGSEA. The CDR3 has 10 residues. Unmatched junction bases numbered 2, after V lost 7 bases and J lost 5 bases. In DNA, the CDR3 is TGCAGCGCGGGGGGAGACGAGCAGTACTTC. Translation: CSAGGDEQYF.

This clone was picked up a small number of times. The chain carries TRBV28 and TRBJ2-6, with D maybe TRBD1 (6 bases). Germline V gene sequence: CDR1 MDHEN, CDR2 SYDVKM. V lost 4 bases to trimming and J lost 8 bases, with 24 bases between them. This CDR3 is built from 18 residues. CDR3 region: CASSSPRRDRLSTNVLTF. The CDR3 DNA reads TGTGCCAGCAGTTCTCCCCGTAGAGACAGGTTAAGTACCAACGTCCTGACTTTC.

This chain joins TRBV29-1 and TRBJ1-4, with D hard to call. CDR3 size: 12 residues. V lost 7 bases to trimming and J lost 3 bases, with 9 bases between them. Germline V gene sequence: CDR1 SQVTM, CDR2 ANQGSEA. CDR3 region: CSDSTSNEKLFF. The CDR3 DNA follows: TGCAGCGACAGCACCTCTAATGAAAAACTGTTTTTT.

A few counts support this clone. The sample holds other DNA sequences that translate to the same CDR3. This chain links TRBV29-1 with TRBJ2-7; the match to TRBD1 covers 7 bases. Germline trimming cut 2 bases from V and 3 bases from J; bases unmatched to any gene: 1. CDR3 size: 12 residues. Germline V gene data show CDR1 as SQVTM and CDR2 as ANQGSEA. DNA of the CDR3: TGCAGCGTTGAAACAGGGGACTACGAGCAGTACTTC. This codes for CSVETGDYEQYF.